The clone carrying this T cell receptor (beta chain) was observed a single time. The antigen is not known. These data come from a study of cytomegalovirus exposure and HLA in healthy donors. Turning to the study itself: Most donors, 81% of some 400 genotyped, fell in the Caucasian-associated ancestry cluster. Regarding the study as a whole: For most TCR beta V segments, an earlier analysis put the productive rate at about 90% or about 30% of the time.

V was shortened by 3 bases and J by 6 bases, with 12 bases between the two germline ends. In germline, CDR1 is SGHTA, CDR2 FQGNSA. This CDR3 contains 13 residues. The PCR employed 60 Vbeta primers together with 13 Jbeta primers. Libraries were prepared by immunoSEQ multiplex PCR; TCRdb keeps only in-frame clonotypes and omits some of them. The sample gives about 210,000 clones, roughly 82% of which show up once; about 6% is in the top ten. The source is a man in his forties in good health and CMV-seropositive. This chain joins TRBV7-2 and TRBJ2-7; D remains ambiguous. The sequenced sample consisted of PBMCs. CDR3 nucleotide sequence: TGTGCCAGCAGCTTCCCACACCTCTCCGAGCAGTACTTC. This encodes CASSFPHLSEQYF.